These 13 T cell receptor beta chains were all obtained from the same sample, sequenced in a study of regulatory T cells in long-lasting Graves disease. The time point denotes: newly diagnosed GD, antithyroid drugs for less than 3 months. Making the TCR library involved RNA that had been extracted from PBMCs. Construction of TCR beta libraries relied on iRepertoire HTBI primers and on Arm-PCR targeting CDR3 regions. TCRdb analysed the multiplex PCR reads with MiXCR anew, one entry per CDR3 protein. This sample carries some 460,000 distinct CDR3 sequences, 15% to 20% of them seen once, and the ten largest clones take 12%. The same sample was also used in a study of T cells in Graves' hyperthyroidism and ophthalmopathy.

Material: peripheral blood mononuclear cells (PBMCs), obtained at new diagnosis, from a patient treated with antithyroid drugs. The receptors were gathered from a man aged 35-49 years with Graves disease.

This clonotype was recorded once. The chain links TRBV19 to TRBJ2-2; possible D gene TRBD1, 5 bases. This CDR3 region has 14 residues. Per the germline V gene, CDR1 is LNHDA and CDR2 is SQIVND (reference sequence). The V gene lost 3 bases and the J gene lost 9 bases, with 14 bases spanning the gap. The CDR3 DNA follows: TGTGCCAGTAGTATCCGAAGGGGCGCCTGGGAGCTGTTTTTT. Translated, it gives CASSIRRGAWELFF. The full variable domain, completed using reference TRBV19 and TRBJ2-2, is DGGITQSPKYLFRKEGQNVTLSCEQNLNHDAMYWYRQDPGQGLRLIYYSQIVNDFQKGDIAEGYSVSREKKESFPLTVTSAQKNPTAFYLCASSIRRGAWELFFGEGSRLTVL.

The V and J genes are TRBV29-1 and TRBJ2-1; D may be TRBD1 (5 bases). This CDR3 spans 13 amino acids. V shed 6 bases and J shed 0 bases, with 9 bases lying between them. Germline CDR1 and CDR2: SQVTM and ANQGSEA. CDR3 coding DNA: TGCAGCGTGGACACGAGCTCCTACAATGAGCAGTTCTTC. It is translated as CSVDTSSYNEQFF.

The table lists this clonotype with a few counts. The chain links TRBV20-1 to TRBJ1-2, with D uncertain. The V end was cut by 0 bases, the J end by 8 bases, with 7 bases between. CDR1 and CDR2 (germline): DFQATT, SNEGSKA (reference sequence). The length of the CDR3 is 11 residues. CDR3 sequence (DNA): TGCAGTGCTAGAGATGGTACGGGCTACACCTTC. Translating it yields CSARDGTGYTF.

This clonotype was observed a few times. V gene TRBV18 combines with J gene TRBJ1-4; weak D call: TRBD1 (6 bases). This CDR3 has 17 residues. The germline gives CDR1 KGHSH, CDR2 LQKENI. V gave up 3 bases and J gave up 7 bases, with 21 bases separating them. This chain's CDR3 is CASSPPLGVKDSEKLFF. For the CDR3, the DNA is TGTGCCAGCTCACCCCCCCTTGGAGTCAAGGACAGTGAAAAACTGTTTTTT.

This clonotype appeared a few times. The V and J genes are TRBV12-3 or TRBV12-4 and TRBJ2-1; a possible D gene is TRBD2 (5 bases). Trimming took off 6 bases at V and 4 bases at J, with 19 bases between the two ends. This CDR3 is built from 16 residues. CDR3 nucleotide sequence: TGTGCCAGCAGCCCGGGCTGGCGGGTGGGTTACAATGAGCAGTTCTTC. Its translation: CASSPGWRVGYNEQFF.

This chain connects TRBV11-2 to TRBJ2-7; 7 positions agree with TRBD1. The trim removed 2 bases at V and 4 bases at J, leaving 5 bases unmatched. CDR1 and CDR2 from the germline V gene are SGHAT and FQNNGV. This CDR3 has 14 residues. The CDR3 loop reads CASSLSQGVYEQYF. The CDR3 bases are TGTGCCAGCAGCTTATCGCAGGGGGTTTACGAGCAGTACTTC.

The gene calls are TRBV6-5 and TRBJ2-7, with D perhaps TRBD1 or TRBD2 (5 bases each). Germline CDR1 and CDR2: MNHEY and SVGAGI. The CDR3 runs to 15 residues. Trimming shortened V by 4 bases and J by 2 bases, and 15 bases separated the two germline ends. CDR3 sequence reads: CASSLQEPGTYEQYF. The CDR3 DNA is TGTGCCAGCAGTTTACAGGAGCCGGGGACCTACGAGCAGTACTTC.

This clonotype has only a few counts. The chain combines TRBV6-1 with TRBJ2-7; TRBD2 matches at 10 bases. With 6 bases clipped from V and 6 bases from J, the junction kept 11 bases outside the gene matches. CDR1 is MNHNS and CDR2 is SASEGT in the germline V gene. CDR3 length equals 15 residues. The CDR3 DNA reads TGTGCCAGCAGGCCCTCAGGAGCGGGAGGGAGCGAGCAGTACTTC. Translation: CASRPSGAGGSEQYF.

This clonotype came up many times. The chain links TRBV12-3 or TRBV12-4 to TRBJ1-5; no definite D call. Trimming shortened V by 3 bases and J by 5 bases, and 8 bases separated the two germline ends. The CDR3 extends over 13 amino acids. The CDR3 sequence: CASSFVADQPQHF. DNA for the CDR3: TGTGCCAGCAGTTTTGTAGCCGATCAGCCCCAGCATTTT.

This clonotype has a handful of counts. Just one base apart from a much larger clone, this may be a read error. The V gene is TRBV12-3 or TRBV12-4, the J gene TRBJ2-1; D possibly corresponds to TRBD1 (6 bases). The V end was cut by 11 bases, the J end by 7 bases, with 33 bases between. The CDR3 extends over 18 amino acids. CDR3 region: CAGIRTTAGTSTLNEQFF. The CDR3 nucleotides read TGTGCCGGCATTCGAACAACTGCCGGGACATCGACCTTGAATGAGCAGTTCTTC.

Many counts were recorded for this clonotype. The rearrangement links TRBV3-1 to TRBJ2-7, with 12 bases aligning to TRBD2. Germline CDR1 reads LGHDT; CDR2 reads YNNKEL (reference sequence). This CDR3 contains 17 residues. V shed 3 bases, J shed 4 bases, and the junction held 10 bases outside the gene matches. CDR3 protein: CASSHKPGTSGPYEQYF. DNA for the CDR3: TGTGCCAGCAGCCACAAGCCCGGGACTAGCGGGCCGTACGAGCAGTACTTC.

Comment on this clonotype: Being one base from a much bigger clone, this may be a read error. The chain carries TRBV20-1 and TRBJ2-1; TRBD2 aligns across 15 bases. The CDR3 is made up of 15 amino acids. Per germline, CDR1 DFQATT and CDR2 SNEGSKA (reference sequence). V lost 4 bases and J lost 7; bases outside the gene matches: 5. The CDR3 nucleotides read TGCAGTGCTACGGGGACTAGCGGGAGGCGGAATGAGCAGTTCTTC. Translating gives CSATGTSGRRNEQFF.

This clonotype was seen more than once but under ten times. The chain uses TRBV12-3 or TRBV12-4 and TRBJ2-2, with 12 bases fitting TRBD2. The trim removed 3 bases at V and 5 bases at J, leaving 13 bases unmatched. The CDR3 consists of 19 residues. The CDR3 DNA follows: TGTGCCAGCAGTTTCTTAAGGACTAGCGGGAAATCAGGAACCGGGGAGCTGTTTTTT. Translation: CASSFLRTSGKSGTGELFF.